Given below is one TCR beta chain in context. Within the sample, other DNA sequences also encode this same CDR3. The assay was immunoSEQ multiplex PCR, and TCRdb's table has in-frame clones only and misses some. Seen here are about 250,000 clones, about 83% observed once, and the top ten hold about 3%. The germline CDR1 and CDR2 sequences are LNHDA and SQIVND (reference sequence). The CDR3 loop spans 14 amino acids. The V gene end was trimmed by 3 bases and the J gene end by 2 bases; junction bases not matched to a gene: 0. The sample is drawn from a study of cytomegalovirus exposure and HLA in healthy donors.

V and J are TRBV19 and TRBJ2-1, with TRBD2 matching over 8 bases. The TCR sequence derives from a man aged 18 to 30 in good health and CMV-seronegative. Sequencing input: PBMCs. CDR3 loop: CASSISGAYNEQFF. The CDR3 coding sequence is TGTGCCAGTAGTATTAGCGGGGCCTACAATGAGCAGTTCTTC.